Sequencing of this TCR beta chain was carried out in a study of blood T cell repertoires in COVID-19. Measured with immunoSEQ multiplex PCR; TCRdb has only the in-frame clones, and not every one. This sample has about 80,000 clones, with roughly 78% found just once. Sequencing input: peripheral blood. The clonotype comes from a human donor in a cohort sampled during active COVID-19.

The CDR3 bases are TGTGCCACCAGCTCACCGAGCCTCACTAGCGGGGGGGCAAATGAGCAGTTCTTC. Translation gives CATSSPSLTSGGANEQFF. This sequence joins TRBV15 and TRBJ2-1; 13 positions match TRBD2. Trimming removed 5 bases from V and 7 bases from J; junction bases left unmatched: 14. Germline V gene data show CDR1 as LNHNV and CDR2 as YYDKDF (reference sequence). The CDR3 covers 18 residues.